This entry lists 28 T cell receptor beta chains sequenced from one sample in a study of blood T cell repertoires in COVID-19 (dated by TCRdb to 2018 to 2021). The method was the immunoSEQ multiplex PCR assay. The source is immuneACCESS, and TCRdb retained only in-frame sequences with V and J called. Part of the clones is not carried over; for the studies checked, unresolved V genes explain less than half of this, and the remainder is unexplained. Across this sample there are some 380,000 clones, with about 80% seen only once. The ten largest clones add up to 1.1% of the sample. Sequences were obtained from peripheral blood. These receptor sequences come from a human donor with acute or convalescent COVID-19. The donor label of this sample is uncertain.

This rearrangement joins TRBV7-9 to TRBJ2-2; TRBD1 might be the D (5 bases). Trimming took off 1 base at V and 1 base at J, with 7 bases between the two ends. CDR3 size: 15 residues. Germline V gene data show CDR1 as SEHNR and CDR2 as FQNEAQ (reference sequence). The CDR3 DNA reads TGTGCCAGCAGCTTAGTCACAGGGAACACCGGGGAGCTGTTTTTT. This sequence encodes CASSLVTGNTGELFF.

The chain links TRBV5-5 to TRBJ2-7; 7 bases are shared with TRBD1. CDR1 SGHKS and CDR2 YYEKEE come from the germline V gene (reference sequence). The CDR3 covers 13 residues. V was pared by 4 bases and J by 2 bases, with 3 bases of the junction left unmatched. CDR3 sequence (DNA): TGTGCCAGCAGCAAGCAGGGGGCCTACGAGCAGTACTTC. As protein: CASSKQGAYEQYF.

The chain combines TRBV7-9 with TRBJ2-7; 8 bases agree with TRBD1. The germline V gene encodes CDR1 SEHNR and CDR2 FQNEAQ (reference sequence). The CDR3 loop spans 15 amino acids. Trimming cost V 5 bases and J 7 bases; bases outside gene matches: 13. This chain's CDR3 is CASSKGQGSGLEQYF. The CDR3, as DNA: TGTGCCAGCAGCAAAGGACAGGGATCGGGATTAGAGCAGTACTTC.

CDR3 DNA: TGCGCCAGCAGTGAATGGAGGTCGGGTGAGCAGTACTTC. Translated, it gives CASSEWRSGEQYF. The rearrangement joins TRBV10-2 to TRBJ2-7, with TRBD2 as a possible D gene (5 bases). CDR1 is WSHSY, CDR2 SAAADI, per germline. This CDR3 spans 13 amino acids. Trimming shortened V by 3 bases and J by 7 bases, and 13 bases separated the two germline ends.

This clone came up a few times. J is TRBJ2-2 and V is TRBV11-3; 7 bases are a match to TRBD2. The CDR3 covers 15 residues. Germline CDR1 is SGHNT and CDR2 is YENEEA. The junction had 4 bases not matched to a gene; V was cut back by 1 base and J by 5 bases. CDR3 sequence: CASSLGGRRTGELFF. In nucleotides, the CDR3 is TGTGCCAGCAGCTTAGGCGGGAGAAGGACCGGGGAGCTGTTTTTT. Full variable domain (remainder filled in from reference TRBV11-3 and TRBJ2-2): EAGVVQSPRYKIIEKKQPVAFWCNPISGHNTLYWYLQNLGQGPELLIRYENEEAVDDSQLPKDRFSAERLKGVDSTLKIQPAELGDSAVYLCASSLGGRRTGELFFGEGSRLTVL.

The chain links TRBV21-1 to TRBJ2-2; no DNA check was done on the table's D call, TRBD1. TRBV21-1 is described as a pseudogene. The CDR3 is 15 amino acids. CDR3 sequence reads: CASSYGTNNTGELFF. As DNA, the CDR3 is TGTGCCAGCAGCTACGGGACAAATAACACCGGGGAGCTGTTTTTT.

The chain couples TRBV19 to TRBJ2-2, with D unresolved. The CDR3 loop spans 13 amino acids. Germline V gene lookup returns CDR1 LNHDA and CDR2 SQIVND (reference sequence). V lost 7 bases and J 7 bases, leaving 13 bases between the germline ends. CDR3 DNA sequence: TGTGCCAGTAATCGGCAGCGCTACGGGGAGCTGTTTTTT. Its translation is CASNRQRYGELFF.

This chain links TRBV6-5 with TRBJ1-5; D gene unclear. Trimming left V 6 bases short and J 5 bases short, with 14 bases between. The CDR3 extends over 14 amino acids. Per germline, CDR1 MNHEY and CDR2 SVGAGI. The CDR3: CASSLTFSYQPQHF. The CDR3 region has the DNA TGTGCCAGCAGCCTAACGTTTTCCTATCAGCCCCAGCATTTT.

V gene TRBV28 combines with J gene TRBJ1-5; D is unresolved. Trimming left V 2 bases short and J 4 bases short, with 15 bases between. From germline, CDR1 is MDHEN and CDR2 SYDVKM. The CDR3 is 16 residues long. CDR3 region: CASSLPGFRRNQPQHF. CDR3 nucleotides: TGTGCCAGCAGTTTACCAGGTTTTCGCCGAAATCAGCCCCAGCATTTT.

The chain employs TRBV6-4 and TRBJ2-4; D ambiguous. Germline V CDR1 and CDR2: MRHNA, SNTAGT. The V and J ends lost 0 bases and 0 bases respectively, with 12 bases between them. The CDR3 spans 17 residues. The CDR3 nucleotides are TGTGCCAGCAGTGACTCGAACTACTGGCTAGCCAAAAACATTCAGTACTTC. Translated, it gives CASSDSNYWLAKNIQYF.

V gene TRBV30 combines with J gene TRBJ2-7, with D possibly being TRBD1 (5 bases). This CDR3 region has 13 residues. V was pared by 4 bases and J by 0 bases, with 10 bases between. Germline V gene data show CDR1 as GTSNPN and CDR2 as SVGIG (reference sequence). The CDR3 is CAWTEQGSYEQYF. The CDR3 DNA sequence: TGTGCCTGGACGGAGCAGGGCTCCTACGAGCAGTACTTC.

The J gene is TRBJ2-2, the V gene TRBV27; 11 bases are shared with TRBD1. The CDR3 is 18 amino acids. CDR1 and CDR2 (germline): MNHEY, SMNVEV (reference sequence). J lost 3 bases, V lost 5 bases, and 11 bases had no gene match. CDR3 nucleotide sequence: TGTGCCAGCAGTGAAGGTCCCGGACAGGGGGCCCACACCGGGGAGCTGTTTTTT. Amino acids: CASSEGPGQGAHTGELFF.

V is TRBV18 and J is TRBJ2-7; 11 nucleotides line up with TRBD1. The germline CDR1 and CDR2 sequences are KGHSH and LQKENI. CDR3 length: 15 residues. The ends lost 8 bases at V and 2 bases at J; junction bases unmatched: 8. CDR3: CASNQPGQGAYEQYF. The CDR3 DNA reads TGTGCCAGCAACCAACCGGGACAGGGGGCCTACGAGCAGTACTTC.

This clone has only one observation. This chain uses TRBV6-5 with TRBJ1-1; D gene unclear. V was cut by 8 bases and J by 5 bases, with 6 bases left in between. This CDR3 spans 10 amino acids. In germline, CDR1 is MNHEY, CDR2 SVGAGI. The CDR3 DNA follows: TGTGCCAGCCTCAGGACTGAAGCTTTCTTT. Residues: CASLRTEAFF.

The chain recombines TRBV6-1 with TRBJ1-3; the D gene is possibly TRBD1 (6 bases). CDR3 length: 15 amino acids. Germline-derived CDR1 and CDR2 are MNHNS and SASEGT. Trimming left V 6 bases short and J 4 bases short, with 16 bases between. Here the CDR3 DNA reads TGTGCCAGCAGCTTGAACGGACAGCTCGGAAACACCATATATTTT. This gives the protein CASSLNGQLGNTIYF.

The chain recombines TRBV30 with TRBJ1-5; 12 positions agree with TRBD1. The CDR3 totals 13 residues. Germline V gives CDR1 GTSNPN, CDR2 SVGIG (reference sequence). The V segment lost 5 bases and the J segment 6 bases; nucleotides outside the gene matches: 2. The CDR3 nucleotides read TGTGCCTGGGGGACAGGGGGCTTTCAGCCCCAGCATTTT. It specifies CAWGTGGFQPQHF.

CDR3 sequence reads: CASSVQREGQQFF. The DNA of the CDR3 is TGCGCCAGCAGTGTGCAGCGGGAGGGACAACAGTTCTTC. The chain carries TRBV10-1 and TRBJ2-1, with 10 nucleotides matching TRBD2. V lost 4 bases to trimming and J lost 13 bases; unmatched junction nucleotides: 7. The CDR3 covers 13 residues. Germline V gives CDR1 WNHNN, CDR2 SYGVQD (reference sequence).

The chain is built from TRBV11-2 and TRBJ1-1; D possibly corresponds to TRBD1 (6 bases). From germline, CDR1 is SGHAT and CDR2 FQNNGV. Trimming took 6 bases from V and 2 from J, leaving 19 bases between them. There are 16 residues in the CDR3. The CDR3 here is CASSQGGRTVNTEAFF. The CDR3 DNA reads TGTGCCAGCAGTCAAGGGGGAAGGACGGTAAACACTGAAGCTTTCTTT.

This chain joins TRBV30 and TRBJ2-3, with 9 bases aligning to TRBD2. Germline V lookup: CDR1 GTSNPN, CDR2 SVGIG (reference sequence). The CDR3 has 16 amino acids. Trimming at V came to 1 base and at J to 2 bases, leaving 7 bases not matched to a gene. DNA for the CDR3: TGTGCCTGGAGTGGATTAGCGGGGGCCTTCACAGATACGCAGTATTTT. Encoded protein: CAWSGLAGAFTDTQYF.

The chain couples TRBV7-6 to TRBJ1-6, with 8 bases aligning to TRBD1. V was clipped by 2 bases and J by 5 bases; unmatched bases: 2. The CDR3 extends over 15 amino acids. Germline assignment: CDR1 SGHVS and CDR2 FNYEAQ. CDR3 in DNA: TGTGCCAGCAGCTTATCAGGGGGCAATAATTCACCCCTCCACTTT. Translated, it gives CASSLSGGNNSPLHF. The complete variable domain, with remaining parts taken from reference TRBV7-6 and TRBJ1-6, reads GAGVSQSPRYKVTKRGQDVALRCDPISGHVSLYWYRQALGQGPEFLTYFNYEAQQDKSGLPNDRFSAERPEGSISTLTIQRTEQRDSAMYRCASSLSGGNNSPLHFGNGTRLTVT.

V and J are TRBV19 and TRBJ1-5; D gene uncertain. CDR3 length: 15 amino acids. The germline CDR1 and CDR2 sequences are LNHDA and SQIVND (reference sequence). Trimming pared 5 bases from V and 0 bases from J, leaving 11 bases between. CDR3 DNA: TGTGCCAGTAGTCAGTCCAAGAATAGCAATCAGCCCCAGCATTTT. Its translation: CASSQSKNSNQPQHF.

The chain couples TRBV6-5 to TRBJ1-2, with no clear D. In germline, CDR1 is MNHEY, CDR2 SVGAGI. This CDR3 spans 13 amino acids. Trimming took off 4 bases at V and 6 bases at J, with 12 bases between the two ends. The CDR3 DNA reads as TGTGCCAGCAGTTCCCGGGGAGGGAATGGCTACACCTTC. It is translated as CASSSRGGNGYTF.

V usage is TRBV30 and J usage is TRBJ1-5; D remains ambiguous. The CDR3 length is 14 residues. Trimming stripped 2 bases from V and 9 bases from J, with 17 bases between. Germline V gives CDR1 GTSNPN, CDR2 SVGIG (reference sequence). CDR3 sequence: CAWSPDAGGAPQHF. CDR3 bases: TGTGCCTGGAGTCCGGACGCCGGAGGTGCGCCCCAGCATTTT.

This chain uses TRBV7-2 with TRBJ2-7; tentatively, D is TRBD2 (5 bases). CDR1 is SGHTA and CDR2 is FQGNSA in the germline V gene. Trimming stripped 1 base from V and 3 bases from J, with 22 bases between. The CDR3 runs to 18 residues. The CDR3 DNA follows: TGTGCCAGCAGCTTAGTAAAGACTTCGACTTCACTAGTCTACGAGCAGTACTTC. This encodes CASSLVKTSTSLVYEQYF.

This sequence joins TRBV2 and TRBJ2-3; D possibly corresponds to TRBD1 (6 bases). The germline gives CDR1 SNHLY, CDR2 FYNNEI. The CDR3 runs 15 residues. The V and J ends lost 3 bases and 4 bases respectively, with 14 bases between them. The CDR3 DNA reads TGTGCCAGCAGTGACCAGGGGTGGGCGGCAGATACGCAGTATTTT. It yields the protein CASSDQGWAADTQYF.

This clone was observed once. This sequence joins TRBV5-1 and TRBJ1-2, with a tentative D call TRBD1 (6 bases). Trimming left V 7 bases short and J 0 bases short, with 10 bases between. The CDR3 totals 13 residues. Germline assignment: CDR1 SGHRS and CDR2 YFSETQ. CDR3 loop: CASRDTTNYGYTF. In DNA, the CDR3 is TGCGCCAGCCGGGACACCACTAACTATGGCTACACCTTC.

This clone showed up just a few times. The V and J genes are TRBV24-1 and TRBJ1-5; 8 nucleotides match TRBD1. Germline CDR1 reads KGHDR; CDR2 reads SFDVKD. This CDR3 is 13 amino acids long. With 9 bases clipped from V and 3 bases from J, the junction kept 3 bases outside the gene matches. In DNA form, the CDR3 reads TGTGCCACCTCGGGACAGGACAATCAGCCCCAGCATTTT. Amino acid sequence: CATSGQDNQPQHF.

This chain joins TRBV25-1 and TRBJ1-1, with TRBD1 identical over 9 bases. CDR3 size: 17 residues. Trimming took 3 bases from V and 3 from J; bases not matched to a gene: 11. Germline values: CDR1 MGHDK, CDR2 SYGVNS. The chain's CDR3 is CASSETVGGTGYTEAFF. As DNA, the CDR3 is TGTGCCAGCAGTGAGACTGTCGGGGGGACAGGGTACACTGAAGCTTTCTTT.